These 22 T cell receptor beta chains were sequenced from one sample in a study of identical twins. TCRdb passed the 5' RACE reads through MiXCR, listing each CDR3 protein once. Here the sample spans 700,000 to 950,000 distinct CDR3 sequences, more than 9% being singletons. The same data also contributed to another study, on yellow fever vaccine responses in identical twins.

Sequences were obtained from PBMCs. The receptors here all came from a woman between 18 and 29 years old in good health.

This clonotype has ten or more counts. The chain couples TRBV20-1 to TRBJ1-2, with 9 bases lining up with TRBD1. Germline assignment: CDR1 DFQATT and CDR2 SNEGSKA (reference sequence). The J segment lost 3 bases and the V segment lost 1 base, leaving 3 bases of the junction unmatched. This CDR3 spans 14 amino acids. The CDR3: CSARGTGADYGYTF. In nucleotides, the CDR3 is TGCAGTGCTAGAGGGACAGGGGCCGACTATGGCTACACCTTC.

This clonotype was seen at least ten times. The chain uses TRBV3-1 and TRBJ2-1; D unclear. V was cut by 4 bases and J by 3 bases, with 22 bases left in between. CDR3 length: 18 residues. In germline, CDR1 is LGHDT, CDR2 YNNKEL (reference sequence). CDR3 sequence reads: CASSPRSAATWSYNEQFF. In DNA, the CDR3 is TGTGCCAGCAGCCCCCGGTCCGCGGCAACCTGGAGCTACAATGAGCAGTTCTTC.

This clonotype turned up a few times. The chain combines TRBV20-1 with TRBJ2-1; perhaps TRBD2 as D (6 bases). The CDR3 extends over 14 amino acids. Germline CDR1 reads DFQATT; CDR2 reads SNEGSKA (reference sequence). V was shortened by 6 bases and J by 7 bases, with 19 bases between the two germline ends. The CDR3 is CSADRGWAPNEQFF. The CDR3 nucleotides are TGCAGTGCCGACCGGGGGTGGGCCCCAAATGAGCAGTTCTTC.

The V and J genes are TRBV5-1 and TRBJ2-1; unclear D gene. CDR1 and CDR2 from the germline V gene are SGHRS and YFSETQ. The CDR3 extends over 14 amino acids. Trimming removed 4 bases from V and 4 bases from J, with 12 bases in between. The CDR3 loop is CASSTDLGYNEQFF. The CDR3 region has the DNA TGCGCCAGCAGCACAGATCTAGGATACAATGAGCAGTTCTTC.

The sample holds a few counts of this clonotype. The chain carries TRBV24-1 and TRBJ2-3; TRBD1 aligns across 8 bases. The V segment lost 10 bases and the J segment 5 bases; nucleotides outside the gene matches: 7. The CDR3 covers 13 residues. Per germline, CDR1 KGHDR and CDR2 SFDVKD. The CDR3 here is CATLGQGGDTQYF. The DNA of the CDR3 is TGTGCCACTCTCGGACAGGGAGGAGATACGCAGTATTTT.

This clonotype appeared many times. The chain is built from TRBV5-1 and TRBJ2-7; maybe TRBD1 (5 bases). V was cut by 4 bases and J by 2 bases, with 10 bases left in between. The CDR3 extends over 13 amino acids. Germline V gene lookup returns CDR1 SGHRS and CDR2 YFSETQ. DNA for the CDR3: TGCGCCAGCAGCACGGACACCACCTACGAGCAGTACTTC. Translated, it gives CASSTDTTYEQYF.

V is TRBV18 and J is TRBJ2-2; D might be TRBD2 (6 bases). CDR1 is KGHSH, CDR2 LQKENI, per germline. The CDR3 loop spans 15 amino acids. V lost 5 bases, J lost 1 base, and 11 bases lay in between. The CDR3 DNA reads TGTGCCAGCTCAACAGTAGCGGTGAACACCGGGGAGCTGTTTTTT. Encoded protein: CASSTVAVNTGELFF.

V is TRBV12-3 or TRBV12-4 and J is TRBJ2-6, with TRBD2 as a possible D gene (6 bases). The CDR3 runs 16 residues. The V end was cut by 3 bases, the J end by 2 bases, with 11 bases between. The CDR3 region is CASSFGGTTGANVLTF. DNA of the CDR3: TGTGCCAGCAGTTTCGGGGGAACTACTGGGGCCAACGTCCTGACTTTC.

The chain couples TRBV7-3 to TRBJ1-3; D gene unclear. V was pared by 0 bases and J by 3 bases, with 6 bases between. This CDR3 comprises 14 residues. Germline V gives CDR1 SGHTA, CDR2 FQGTGA. The CDR3 reads CASSLTAGGNTIYF. The CDR3 DNA follows: TGTGCCAGCAGCTTAACGGCCGGTGGAAACACCATATATTTT.

The chain has TRBV28 and TRBJ1-6; a weak D match, TRBD1 (5 bases). Trimming pared 6 bases from V and 9 bases from J, leaving 15 bases between. This CDR3 spans 14 amino acids. Germline values: CDR1 MDHEN, CDR2 SYDVKM. The CDR3 protein is CASSKVGHGSPLHF. CDR3 DNA sequence: TGTGCCAGCAGCAAAGTGGGGCACGGTTCACCCCTCCACTTT.

This clonotype showed up just a few times. The CDR3 here is CATSGPVSYNEQFF. CDR3 bases: TGTGCCACCAGCGGCCCGGTGTCCTACAATGAGCAGTTCTTC. The chain links TRBV15 to TRBJ2-1; no definite D call. V lost 5 bases to trimming and J lost 1 base, with 9 bases between them. The CDR3 spans 14 residues. Per the germline V gene, CDR1 is LNHNV and CDR2 is YYDKDF (reference sequence).

This clonotype was recorded a few times. This chain joins TRBV13 and TRBJ1-2; tentative D call: TRBD1 (5 bases). This CDR3 has 13 residues. Germline values: CDR1 PRHDT, CDR2 FYEKMQ (reference sequence). Trimming took 5 bases from V and 7 from J, leaving 14 bases between them. Here the CDR3 DNA reads TGTGCCAGCAGCGCTGACAGTAGCCGTGGCTACACCTTC. This sequence encodes CASSADSSRGYTF.

This clonotype has a count of ten or more. The chain couples TRBV6-1 to TRBJ1-1; D gene ambiguous. The CDR3 length is 14 residues. Trimming stripped 5 bases from V and 1 base from J, with 11 bases between. Germline lookup yields CDR1 MNHNS and CDR2 SASEGT. The CDR3 DNA sequence: TGTGCCAGCAGTCGCGGGCCGGGGAACACTGAAGCTTTCTTT. As protein: CASSRGPGNTEAFF.

The V gene is TRBV3-1, the J gene TRBJ2-3; 10 bases are shared with TRBD1. Unmatched junction bases numbered 10, after V lost 6 bases and J lost 4 bases. This CDR3 spans 16 amino acids. Germline-derived CDR1 and CDR2 are LGHDT and YNNKEL (reference sequence). CDR3 coding DNA: TGTGCCAGCAGTTACAGGACAGGGGGTAGTTCAGATACGCAGTATTTT. Protein: CASSYRTGGSSDTQYF.

J is TRBJ2-7 and V is TRBV24-1; D unresolved. Germline assignment: CDR1 KGHDR and CDR2 SFDVKD. The V and J ends lost 4 bases and 2 bases respectively, with 11 bases between them. The CDR3 runs 14 residues. CDR3 in DNA: TGTGCCACCAGTGACCCCAACAGAGCCTACGAGCAGTACTTC. Amino acids: CATSDPNRAYEQYF.

The sample holds many counts of this clonotype. V usage is TRBV12-3 or TRBV12-4 and J usage is TRBJ2-7; D gene unclear. CDR3 length: 13 amino acids. V lost 1 base to trimming and J lost 2 bases, with 6 bases between them. The CDR3 region has the DNA TGTGCCAGCAGTTTAGAAACAGCCTACGAGCAGTACGTC. Amino acid sequence: CASSLETAYEQYV.

This clonotype was picked up a small number of times. The rearrangement joins TRBV9 to TRBJ2-7; 12 bases match TRBD2. The CDR3 totals 17 residues. Germline lookup yields CDR1 SGDLS and CDR2 YYNGEE. With 0 bases clipped from V and 4 bases from J, the junction kept 8 bases outside the gene matches. The CDR3 bases are TGTGCCAGCAGCGTAGCGGCCCAGACTAGCGGGAGTTACGAGCAGTACTTC. Its protein is CASSVAAQTSGSYEQYF.

V and J are TRBV10-3 and TRBJ1-1; tentatively, D is TRBD1 (5 bases). This CDR3 contains 14 residues. With 5 bases removed from V and 0 bases from J, the gap between germline ends came to 10 bases. Looked up from germline, CDR1 is ENHRY and CDR2 is SYGVKD. CDR3 sequence reads: CAISMGRLNTEAFF. Here the CDR3 DNA reads TGTGCCATCAGTATGGGACGGTTGAACACTGAAGCTTTCTTT.

The chain carries TRBV4-1 and TRBJ2-7, with TRBD2 matching 8 bases. The CDR3 is 15 amino acids. The germline gives CDR1 MGHRA, CDR2 YSYEKL. V lost 0 bases, J lost 3 bases, and 4 bases stayed unmatched. The DNA for the CDR3 is TGCGCCAGCAGCCAAGATGATACTAGCGGCTACGAGCAGTACTTC. This translates into CASSQDDTSGYEQYF.

The chain recombines TRBV5-1 with TRBJ2-3; 8 nucleotides agree with TRBD2. This CDR3 has 16 residues. Germline V CDR1 and CDR2: SGHRS, YFSETQ. The junction had 3 bases not matched to a gene; V was cut back by 0 bases and J by 0 bases. The CDR3 sequence: CASSLEPSGSTDTQYF. The CDR3 DNA reads TGCGCCAGCAGCTTGGAGCCTAGCGGGAGCACAGATACGCAGTATTTT.

This chain connects TRBV19 to TRBJ2-3; 9 bases are a match to TRBD1. This CDR3 is 14 amino acids long. Germline assignment: CDR1 LNHDA and CDR2 SQIVND (reference sequence). With V trimmed by 4 bases and J by 3 bases, 2 bases remained unmatched. DNA for the CDR3: TGTGCCAGTAGTAACAGGGGGCTAACAGATACGCAGTATTTT. It yields the protein CASSNRGLTDTQYF.

V and J are TRBV6-1 and TRBJ2-7; 7 bases align to TRBD2. The J segment lost 0 bases and the V segment lost 6 bases, leaving 8 bases of the junction unmatched. Germline V lookup: CDR1 MNHNS, CDR2 SASEGT. The length of the CDR3 is 15 residues. The CDR3 here is CASRRLSGNSYEQYF. CDR3 nucleotides: TGTGCCAGCAGGAGACTAAGCGGGAACTCCTACGAGCAGTACTTC.